One sample yielded the 14 T cell receptor beta chains listed below, sequenced in a study of blood T cell repertoires in COVID-19. Clones were read by immunoSEQ multiplex PCR, and TCRdb kept only the in-frame ones, dropping some. The sample gives about 200,000 clones, approximately 86% of which show up once; about 4.1% is in the top ten. The material sequenced was PBMCs or T cells enriched from blood (not recorded which). Receptors originate from a woman aged 40 to 50 with acute COVID-19.

The chain joins TRBV28 to TRBJ1-5; 7 bases are shared with TRBD1. V gave up 10 bases and J gave up 0 bases; unmatched junction bases: 15. Germline V CDR1 and CDR2: MDHEN, SYDVKM. The CDR3 spans 17 residues. DNA for the CDR3: TGTGCCAACTCTATAAGTGGGACAGATCTTAGCAATCAGCCCCAGCATTTT. Its translation is CANSISGTDLSNQPQHF.

The V call is TRBV7-9, the J call TRBJ2-7; TRBD2 aligns across 10 bases. After removal of 5 bases from V and 0 bases from J, the junction contained 16 bases not matched to a gene. This CDR3 region has 19 residues. CDR1 SEHNR and CDR2 FQNEAQ come from the germline V gene (reference sequence). CDR3: CASSPPGLASTRSSYEQYF. The CDR3, as DNA: TGTGCCAGCAGCCCCCCGGGACTAGCGTCTACTCGGAGCTCCTACGAGCAGTACTTC.

This rearrangement joins TRBV7-9 to TRBJ2-3; D gene uncertain. The CDR3 runs 16 residues. Germline V gives CDR1 SEHNR, CDR2 FQNEAQ (reference sequence). The V and J ends lost 2 bases and 1 base respectively, with 13 bases between them. The CDR3 loop reads CASSLRPGQGTDTQYF. In DNA form, the CDR3 reads TGTGCCAGCAGCTTAAGGCCAGGCCAAGGCACAGATACGCAGTATTTT.

The chain carries TRBV19 and TRBJ2-7; tentatively, D is TRBD1 (6 bases). CDR3 length: 14 amino acids. V was shortened by 5 bases and J by 0 bases, with 11 bases between the two germline ends. Per the germline V gene, CDR1 is LNHDA and CDR2 is SQIVND (reference sequence). CDR3 in amino acids: CASSSRTVSYEQYF. CDR3 nucleotide sequence: TGTGCCAGTAGTTCCAGGACAGTCTCCTACGAGCAGTACTTC.

This rearrangement joins TRBV5-4 to TRBJ1-1; D unresolved. The germline V gene has CDR1 SGHNT and CDR2 YYREEE (reference sequence). Trimming took off 0 bases at V and 2 bases at J, with 8 bases between the two ends. The CDR3 contains 14 residues. This CDR3 is CASSLARGNTEAFF. The CDR3 coding sequence is TGTGCCAGCAGCTTGGCTCGGGGTAACACTGAAGCTTTCTTT.

This chain joins TRBV6-4 and TRBJ2-1, with D possibly TRBD2 on 5 matching bases. Germline CDR1 and CDR2: MRHNA and SNTAGT. The CDR3 length is 15 residues. Trimming left V 3 bases short and J 4 bases short, with 13 bases between. CDR3 loop: CASSEGLRGYNEQFF. The CDR3 bases are TGTGCCAGCAGTGAGGGTCTCCGGGGATACAATGAGCAGTTCTTC.

This clone has a single count. The genes are TRBV9 and TRBJ2-7, with 11 nucleotides matching TRBD2. Germline assignment: CDR1 SGDLS and CDR2 YYNGEE. The CDR3 totals 16 residues. The trim removed 5 bases at V and 5 bases at J, leaving 12 bases unmatched. In DNA form, the CDR3 reads TGTGCCAGCAGTGCTTTAGCGGGAGGGTTGAACGACGAGCAGTACTTC. Translating it yields CASSALAGGLNDEQYF.

The chain joins TRBV20-1 to TRBJ2-3; D remains unclear. The CDR3 has 14 amino acids. The V end was cut by 3 bases, the J end by 0 bases, with 10 bases between. Germline V CDR1 and CDR2: DFQATT, SNEGSKA (reference sequence). The CDR3 protein is CSASWASSTDTQYF. CDR3 DNA sequence: TGCAGTGCTAGTTGGGCGTCTAGCACAGATACGCAGTATTTT.

This clone is a singleton in its sample. V gene TRBV28 combines with J gene TRBJ1-5; D not resolved. Germline V CDR1 and CDR2: MDHEN, SYDVKM. CDR3 length: 13 residues. The germline V and J ends were trimmed by 4 bases and 6 bases, with 10 bases remaining between them. Here the CDR3 DNA reads TGTGCCAGCAGTTCCTCATCGGGTCAGCCCCAGCATTTT. Protein product: CASSSSSGQPQHF.

This clone was seen once. The J gene is TRBJ1-6, the V gene TRBV6-5; weak D call: TRBD1 (5 bases). Germline values: CDR1 MNHEY, CDR2 SVGAGI. V was cut by 4 bases and J by 3 bases, with 10 bases left in between. This CDR3 is built from 15 residues. The CDR3, as DNA: TGTGCCAGCAGTTCCCCTCAGGGCTATAATTCACCCCTCCACTTT. This translates into CASSSPQGYNSPLHF.

The rearrangement links TRBV4-3 to TRBJ2-1; 14 nucleotides line up with TRBD2. Germline-derived CDR1 and CDR2 are LGHNA and YSLEER. The CDR3 is 16 residues long. The J segment lost 8 bases and the V segment lost 1 base, leaving 4 bases of the junction unmatched. The CDR3 region has the DNA TGCGCCAGCAGCCAAGGGACTAGCGGGAGGCAGGATGAGCAGTTCTTC. Its protein is CASSQGTSGRQDEQFF.

The rearrangement joins TRBV7-2 to TRBJ2-5; TRBD2 aligns across 11 bases. The V gene's germline CDR1 is SGHTA and CDR2 FQGNSA. The CDR3 is 15 amino acids. Trimming at V came to 8 bases and at J to 4 bases, leaving 9 bases not matched to a gene. CDR3 DNA: TGTGCCAGCGGGGTGGTAGCGGGAGGGTCAGAGACCCAGTACTTC. This gives the protein CASGVVAGGSETQYF.

The chain joins TRBV29-1 to TRBJ2-7, with 7 bases fitting TRBD1. Germline V gene sequence: CDR1 SQVTM, CDR2 ANQGSEA. The J segment lost 2 bases and the V segment lost 6 bases, leaving 10 bases of the junction unmatched. CDR3 length: 14 residues. The CDR3 DNA reads TGCAGCGTAAAACAGGGGCCTGCAACCTACGAGCAGTACTTC. Translating it yields CSVKQGPATYEQYF.

The rearrangement uses TRBV28 and TRBJ1-1; weak D call: TRBD1 (6 bases). This CDR3 is 12 amino acids long. V gave up 2 bases and J gave up 11 bases, with 12 bases separating them. The germline CDR1 and CDR2 sequences are MDHEN and SYDVKM. The CDR3 protein is CASSLQQGPAFF. CDR3 in DNA: TGTGCCAGCAGTTTACAACAGGGCCCCGCTTTCTTT.